These 20 T cell receptor beta chains were sequenced from one sample in a study of T cell changes during pregnancy in multiple sclerosis (dated by TCRdb to the late 2010s). Libraries came from the immunoSEQ multiplex PCR assay. TCRdb provides this immuneACCESS table in a form limited to in-frame rearrangements. Some clones are lacking; in checked studies, under half of them reflect an unresolved V gene, and why the rest are absent is not known. Here the sample has 55,000 to 80,000 clones; roughly 88% occur a single time. The ten most abundant clones make up more than 9% of the sample. Sequencing was performed on peripheral blood, taken after pregnancy. The receptors derive from a female donor in good health, enrolled as a control in a pregnancy study.

This chain links TRBV18 with TRBJ2-4; 7 positions match TRBD2. CDR1 is KGHSH and CDR2 is LQKENI in the germline V gene. The V gene end was trimmed by 3 bases and the J gene end by 1 base; junction bases not matched to a gene: 6. The CDR3 consists of 16 residues. The chain's CDR3 is CASSPVTSAAKNIQYF. CDR3 sequence (DNA): TGTGCCAGCTCACCGGTCACTAGCGCGGCCAAAAACATTCAGTACTTC.

The chain joins TRBV19 to TRBJ1-5; TRBD1 matches 8 bases. CDR3 length: 14 amino acids. CDR1 LNHDA and CDR2 SQIVND come from the germline V gene (reference sequence). The junction had 8 bases not matched to a gene; V was cut back by 9 bases and J by 4 bases. The CDR3 sequence is CASSDRGPNQPQHF. The CDR3 coding sequence is TGTGCCAGCTCAGACAGGGGCCCAAATCAGCCCCAGCATTTT.

The genes are TRBV10-3 and TRBJ2-7; 7 bases match TRBD1. There are 18 residues in the CDR3. The V and J ends lost 4 bases and 0 bases, in that order; junction bases with no gene match: 15. Germline V gene sequence: CDR1 ENHRY, CDR2 SYGVKD. The CDR3 DNA follows: TGTGCCATCAGTGTTACGGCTAACCAGGGGGTAAGCTCCTACGAGCAGTACTTC. Translation: CAISVTANQGVSSYEQYF.

The chain carries TRBV13 and TRBJ2-7; 8 bases agree with TRBD2. The CDR3 runs to 14 residues. J gave up 1 base and V 3 bases, and 2 bases lay outside the gene matches. CDR1 and CDR2 (germline): PRHDT, FYEKMQ (reference sequence). CDR3 loop: CASSLGLGSYEQYF. The CDR3, as DNA: TGTGCCAGCAGCTTGGGACTAGGGTCCTACGAGCAGTACTTC.

A few counts support this clone. The V and J genes are TRBV11-2 and TRBJ2-2, with 7 bases identical to TRBD1. The CDR3 spans 15 residues. Germline V lookup: CDR1 SGHAT, CDR2 FQNNGV. The ends lost 6 bases at V and 5 bases at J; junction bases unmatched: 9. CDR3 sequence: CASRGPGQRTGELFF. In nucleotides, the CDR3 is TGTGCCAGCAGGGGACCGGGACAGCGGACCGGGGAGCTGTTTTTT.

The rearrangement uses TRBV5-1 and TRBJ1-2; D may be TRBD1 (5 bases). This CDR3 has 14 residues. Germline CDR1 reads SGHRS; CDR2 reads YFSETQ. Deletions cut 4 bases from V and 2 bases from J, with 12 bases between. The CDR3 region has the DNA TGCGCCAGCAGCCAGACAGATGGAAACTATGGCTACACCTTC. This encodes CASSQTDGNYGYTF.

This clone was detected only once. The chain uses TRBV30 and TRBJ2-7; 7 bases are shared with TRBD1. The CDR3 consists of 12 residues. Germline V CDR1 and CDR2: GTSNPN, SVGIG (reference sequence). V trimming: 2 bases; J trimming: 5 bases; junction bases outside the gene matches: 3. Here the CDR3 reads CAWSPTGDEQYF. CDR3 sequence (DNA): TGTGCCTGGAGTCCCACAGGGGACGAGCAGTACTTC.

In its sample, this clone was seen once. The chain combines TRBV11-2 with TRBJ1-3; 7 bases line up with TRBD1. The CDR3 contains 17 residues. Germline assignment: CDR1 SGHAT and CDR2 FQNNGV. V gave up 1 base and J gave up 0 bases; unmatched junction bases: 6. CDR3 sequence: CASSLVIQGFSGNTIYF. The CDR3 DNA reads as TGTGCCAGCAGCTTAGTCATACAGGGGTTCTCTGGAAACACCATATATTTT. Filled out from reference TRBV11-2 and TRBJ1-3, the complete variable domain reads EAGVAQSPRYKIIEKRQSVAFWCNPISGHATLYWYQQILGQGPKLLIQFQNNGVVDDSQLPKDRFSAERLKGVDSTLKIQPAKLEDSAVYLCASSLVIQGFSGNTIYFGEGSWLTVV.

Remarks on this clone: This sample includes further DNA sequences coding for the same CDR3. The CDR3 protein is CASSLGGGSYEQYF. CDR3 in DNA: TGTGCCAGCAGCTTGGGGGGAGGCTCCTACGAGCAGTACTTC. The V call is TRBV5-6, the J call TRBJ2-7; D may be TRBD2 (6 bases). The ends were cut back, 0 bases at V and 0 bases at J, with 7 bases in the middle. The CDR3 length is 14 residues. In germline, CDR1 is SGHDT, CDR2 YYEEEE.

This chain uses TRBV5-5 with TRBJ1-5; 7 nucleotides agree with TRBD1. The ends lost 4 bases at V and 4 bases at J; junction bases unmatched: 2. Germline-derived CDR1 and CDR2 are SGHKS and YYEKEE (reference sequence). The CDR3 loop spans 13 amino acids. Written as DNA, the CDR3 is TGTGCCAGCAGCAAGACAGGGAATCAGCCCCAGCATTTT. The encoded protein is CASSKTGNQPQHF.

The V gene is TRBV5-8, the J gene TRBJ2-5; 7 bases agree with TRBD2. The length of the CDR3 is 14 residues. Germline trimming cut 2 bases from V and 2 bases from J; bases unmatched to any gene: 3. Germline V lookup: CDR1 SGHTS, CDR2 YDEGEE. CDR3 DNA sequence: TGTGCCAGCAGCTTCCAAGCGGGACAAGAGACCCAGTACTTC. It encodes CASSFQAGQETQYF. Looking up the rest from reference TRBV5-8 and TRBJ2-5 gives the full variable domain: EAGVTQSPTHLIKTRGQQATLRCSPISGHTSVYWYQQALGLGLQFLLWYDEGEERNRGNFPPRFSGRQFPNYSSELNVNALELEDSALYLCASSFQAGQETQYFGPGTRLLVL.

The chain carries TRBV30 and TRBJ1-1, with D perhaps matching TRBD1 (6 bases). This CDR3 spans 14 amino acids. V lost 0 bases and J 4 bases, leaving 12 bases between the germline ends. Germline V CDR1 and CDR2: GTSNPN, SVGIG (reference sequence). Here the CDR3 DNA reads TGTGCCTGGAGTGTCCTGGGGGCCCCCACTGAAGCTTTCTTT. Protein sequence: CAWSVLGAPTEAFF.

V gene TRBV10-3 combines with J gene TRBJ2-2; TRBD2 is a possible D gene (5 bases). The CDR3 has 13 amino acids. Trimming removed 9 bases at V and 5 bases at J, with 13 bases between. Germline V gene lookup returns CDR1 ENHRY and CDR2 SYGVKD. CDR3 loop: CAITRPGTGELFF. CDR3 nucleotide sequence: TGTGCCATAACCCGTCCGGGGACCGGGGAGCTGTTTTTT.

V and J are TRBV6-6 and TRBJ2-5; D gene ambiguous. In germline, CDR1 is MNHNY, CDR2 SVGAGI (reference sequence). Trimming removed 0 bases from V and 5 bases from J, with 7 bases in between. This CDR3 comprises 13 residues. The chain's CDR3 is CASSYSERETQYF. The CDR3 DNA is TGTGCCAGCAGTTACTCAGAGAGGGAGACCCAGTACTTC.

This chain uses TRBV10-3 with TRBJ2-5; no firm D call. Trimming removed 0 bases from V and 7 bases from J, with 9 bases in between. CDR1 ENHRY and CDR2 SYGVKD come from the germline V gene. The CDR3 has 13 amino acids. The CDR3 DNA reads as TGTGCCATCAGTGAGTCAGGTCTAGGGACCCAGTACTTC. Its protein product is CAISESGLGTQYF.

This rearrangement joins TRBV30 to TRBJ2-2; 10 bases are a match to TRBD2. The CDR3 runs to 15 residues. Germline CDR1 and CDR2: GTSNPN and SVGIG (reference sequence). V lost 4 bases, J lost 7 bases, and 9 bases stayed unmatched. The CDR3: CAWMGPSGSGGELFF. The CDR3 DNA sequence: TGTGCCTGGATGGGACCTAGCGGGAGCGGCGGGGAGCTGTTTTTT.

The chain has TRBV5-6 and TRBJ2-3; TRBD2 matches at 10 bases. This CDR3 has 18 amino acids. V lost 4 bases and J lost 3; bases outside the gene matches: 14. Germline V gene lookup returns CDR1 SGHDT and CDR2 YYEEEE. Here the CDR3 DNA reads TGTGCCAGCAGCCTGTCGGGAGCGGGAGGGCCGGTGACAGATACGCAGTATTTT. It is translated as CASSLSGAGGPVTDTQYF.

The chain couples TRBV6-5 to TRBJ2-3, with 8 bases fitting TRBD2. The ends lost 5 bases at V and 4 bases at J; junction bases unmatched: 8. CDR1 is MNHEY and CDR2 is SVGAGI in the germline V gene. The CDR3 covers 15 residues. In DNA form, the CDR3 reads TGTGCCAGCAGTCCCGGGGGGGCTCTGGCAGATACGCAGTATTTT. Its protein product is CASSPGGALADTQYF.

This clone showed up just once. V is TRBV7-9 and J is TRBJ1-1; 8 bases fit TRBD1. CDR3 length equals 14 residues. Losses at the gene ends were 4 bases for V and 2 bases for J; bases not matched to a gene: 3. The germline gives CDR1 SEHNR, CDR2 FQNEAQ (reference sequence). The DNA of the CDR3 is TGTGCCAGCAGCTCACAGGGGGGAAACACTGAAGCTTTCTTT. Translation: CASSSQGGNTEAFF.

The chain couples TRBV18 to TRBJ2-2; D may be TRBD1 (5 bases). The germline CDR1 and CDR2 sequences are KGHSH and LQKENI. V shed 3 bases and J shed 6 bases, with 8 bases lying between them. CDR3 size: 13 residues. CDR3 region: CASSPDKPGELFF. The CDR3 region has the DNA TGTGCCAGCTCACCGGACAAACCCGGGGAGCTGTTTTTT.